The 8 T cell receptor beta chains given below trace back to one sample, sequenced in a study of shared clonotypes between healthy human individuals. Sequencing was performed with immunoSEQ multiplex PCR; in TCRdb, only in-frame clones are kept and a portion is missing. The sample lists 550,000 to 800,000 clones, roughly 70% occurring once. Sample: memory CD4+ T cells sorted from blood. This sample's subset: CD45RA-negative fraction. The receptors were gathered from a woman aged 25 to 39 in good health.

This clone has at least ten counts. The DNA for the CDR3 is TGTGCCAGCAGCGTAAAACTTCGGTTGGCTAACTATGGCTACACCTTC. Encoded protein: CASSVKLRLANYGYTF. The chain is built from TRBV9 and TRBJ1-2; D is ambiguous. The V and J ends lost 1 base and 0 bases respectively, with 13 bases between them. The CDR3 runs to 16 residues. Germline V lookup: CDR1 SGDLS, CDR2 YYNGEE.

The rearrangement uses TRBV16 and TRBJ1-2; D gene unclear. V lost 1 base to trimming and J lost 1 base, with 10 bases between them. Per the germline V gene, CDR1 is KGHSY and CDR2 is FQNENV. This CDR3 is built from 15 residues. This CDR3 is CASSQLVTHNYGYTF. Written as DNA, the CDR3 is TGTGCCAGCAGCCAATTGGTGACCCATAACTATGGCTACACCTTC.

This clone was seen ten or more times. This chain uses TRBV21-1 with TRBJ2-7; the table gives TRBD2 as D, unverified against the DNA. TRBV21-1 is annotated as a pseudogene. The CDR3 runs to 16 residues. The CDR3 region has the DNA TGTGCCAGCAGCACCCTTAGACTAGCGGACCCCTACGAGCAGTACTTC. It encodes CASSTLRLADPYEQYF.

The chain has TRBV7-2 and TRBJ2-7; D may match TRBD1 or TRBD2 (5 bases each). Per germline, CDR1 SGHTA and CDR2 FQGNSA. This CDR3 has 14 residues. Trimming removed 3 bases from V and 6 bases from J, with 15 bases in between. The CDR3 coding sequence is TGTGCCAGCAGCTTTGGTCGATTTGGGGGCGAGCAGTACTTC. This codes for CASSFGRFGGEQYF.

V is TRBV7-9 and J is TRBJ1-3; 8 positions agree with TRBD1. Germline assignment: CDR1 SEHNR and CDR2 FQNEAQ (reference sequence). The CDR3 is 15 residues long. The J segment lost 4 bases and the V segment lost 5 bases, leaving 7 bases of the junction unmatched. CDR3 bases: TGTGCCAGCAGCCCGACAGGGGTGGCGGGAAACACCATATATTTT. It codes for CASSPTGVAGNTIYF. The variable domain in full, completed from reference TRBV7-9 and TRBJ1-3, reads DTGVSQNPRHKITKRGQNVTFRCDPISEHNRLYWYRQTLGQGPEFLTYFQNEAQLEKSRLLSDRFSAERPKGSFSTLEIQRTEQGDSAMYLCASSPTGVAGNTIYFGEGSWLTVV.

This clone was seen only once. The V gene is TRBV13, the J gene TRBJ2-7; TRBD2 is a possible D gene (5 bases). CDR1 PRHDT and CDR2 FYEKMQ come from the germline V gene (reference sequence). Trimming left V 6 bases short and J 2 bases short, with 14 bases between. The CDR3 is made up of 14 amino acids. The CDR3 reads CASSEGRRTYEQYF. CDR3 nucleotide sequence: TGTGCCAGCAGTGAGGGTAGGAGGACCTACGAGCAGTACTTC.

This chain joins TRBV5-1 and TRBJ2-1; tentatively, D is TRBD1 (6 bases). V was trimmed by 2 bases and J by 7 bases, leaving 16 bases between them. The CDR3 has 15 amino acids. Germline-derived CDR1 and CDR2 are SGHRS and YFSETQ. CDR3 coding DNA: TGCGCCAGCAGCTTCCGGGGCGAGAGGGGGAATGAGCAGTTCTTC. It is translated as CASSFRGERGNEQFF.

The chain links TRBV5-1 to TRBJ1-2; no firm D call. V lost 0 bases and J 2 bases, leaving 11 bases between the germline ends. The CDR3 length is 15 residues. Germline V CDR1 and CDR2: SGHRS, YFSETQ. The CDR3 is CASSLGLEENYGYTF. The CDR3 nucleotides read TGCGCCAGCAGCTTGGGTCTAGAGGAGAACTATGGCTACACCTTC.